These 15 T cell receptor beta chains were sequenced from one sample in a study of cytomegalovirus exposure and HLA in healthy donors. Primers included in the PCR were 60 Vbeta and 13 Jbeta primers. Profiling relied on immunoSEQ multiplex PCR, and the TCRdb table lists in-frame clones only, not all of them. The data hold about 160,000 clones, with about 81% observed a single time. The specimen sequenced was PBMCs. Every receptor here comes from a young woman in good health and CMV-seronegative.

The chain recombines TRBV5-4 with TRBJ2-7; 7 bases line up with TRBD2. Trimming cost V 2 bases and J 1 base; bases outside gene matches: 12. The V gene's germline CDR1 is SGHNT and CDR2 YYREEE (reference sequence). CDR3 length equals 17 residues. CDR3 in DNA: TGTGCCAGCAGCTTTCAATTAGCGGGCTTACAGTCCTACGAGCAGTACTTC. Residues: CASSFQLAGLQSYEQYF.

To note about this clone: The germline gene is not matched at one end of the junction; a read error may be the cause. V gene TRBV19 combines with J gene TRBJ1-1; the match to TRBD1 covers 9 bases. Germline lookup yields CDR1 LNHDA and CDR2 SQIVND (reference sequence). The CDR3 runs 14 residues. This CDR3 reads CASREGQGGRETFF. In nucleotides, the CDR3 is TGTGCCAGCAGGGAGGGACAGGGAGGGCGTGAAACTTTCTTT. The full variable domain, in which reference TRBV19 and TRBJ1-1 provide the parts outside the CDR3, is DGGITQSPKYLFRKEGQNVTLSCEQNLNHDAMYWYRQDPGQGLRLIYYSQIVNDFQKGDIAEGYSVSREKKESFPLTVTSAQKNPTAFYLCASREGQGGRETFFGQGTRLTVV.

The chain recombines TRBV28 with TRBJ1-4, with 7 bases identical to TRBD1. The CDR3 sequence is 15 residues long. Germline CDR1 MDHEN, CDR2 SYDVKM. V was pared by 6 bases and J by 4 bases, with 8 bases of the junction left unmatched. The CDR3 bases are TGTGCCAGCAGCTTAGGGGACAGAGATAATGAAAAACTGTTTTTT. It codes for CASSLGDRDNEKLFF.

V usage is TRBV9 and J usage is TRBJ2-2; a possible D gene is TRBD2 (6 bases). Germline CDR1 is SGDLS and CDR2 is YYNGEE. The CDR3 is made up of 15 amino acids. Deletions cut 4 bases from V and 2 bases from J, with 12 bases between. The CDR3 DNA reads as TGTGCCAGCAGCCCCCGGGACTCCAACACCGGGGAGCTGTTTTTT. It encodes CASSPRDSNTGELFF. Full variable domain (rest looked up from reference TRBV9 and TRBJ2-2): DSGVTQTPKHLITATGQRVTLRCSPRSGDLSVYWYQQSLDQGLQFLIQYYNGEERAKGNILERFSAQQFPDLHSELNLSSLELGDSALYFCASSPRDSNTGELFFGEGSRLTVL.

This clone was counted once. The genes are TRBV28 and TRBJ1-2; 8 bases agree with TRBD1. The CDR3 runs to 16 residues. Germline V gives CDR1 MDHEN, CDR2 SYDVKM. With V trimmed by 2 bases and J by 6 bases, 11 bases remained unmatched. CDR3 sequence (DNA): TGTGCCAGCAGTTTAGTAGGGCCCAGGGGGCGACATGGCTACACCTTC. As protein: CASSLVGPRGRHGYTF.

This clone was seen a handful of times. The rearrangement uses TRBV14 and TRBJ2-6; TRBD1 agrees at 7 bases. Germline-derived CDR1 and CDR2 are SGHDN and FVKESK. Trimming at V came to 4 bases and at J to 0 bases, leaving 6 bases not matched to a gene. This CDR3 is 17 amino acids long. The DNA for the CDR3 is TGTGCCAGCAGCCTGGGACAGCGATTCTCTGGGGCCAACGTCCTGACTTTC. This codes for CASSLGQRFSGANVLTF.

The CDR3 protein is CASSRQGSTDTQYF. CDR3 DNA: TGTGCCAGCAGCCGACAGGGTAGCACAGATACGCAGTATTTT. The genes are TRBV5-4 and TRBJ2-3, with TRBD1 identical over 7 bases. J was trimmed by 0 bases and V by 4 bases; bases with no gene match: 2. Per the germline V gene, CDR1 is SGHNT and CDR2 is YYREEE (reference sequence). The CDR3 extends over 14 amino acids.

This chain connects TRBV27 to TRBJ2-4, with D possibly matching TRBD2 (6 bases). This CDR3 spans 16 amino acids. The V gene's germline CDR1 is MNHEY and CDR2 SMNVEV (reference sequence). V dropped 10 bases and J dropped 1 base, with 20 bases sitting between them. The CDR3 nucleotides read TGTGCCACCCAAAGCGGGCGTGGGGATGCCAAAAACATTCAGTACTTC. Translation: CATQSGRGDAKNIQYF.

The CDR3 bases are TGTGCCAGCCGGGACAGGGACTACGAGCAGTACTTC. Translation gives CASRDRDYEQYF. The V call is TRBV28, the J call TRBJ2-7; 9 bases are shared with TRBD1. V lost 8 bases and J lost 3; bases outside the gene matches: 2. In germline, CDR1 is MDHEN, CDR2 SYDVKM. This CDR3 is 12 amino acids long. The variable domain in full, with the rest retrieved from reference TRBV28 and TRBJ2-7, is DVKVTQSSRYLVKRTGEKVFLECVQDMDHENMFWYRQDPGLGLRLIYFSYDVKMKEKGDIPEGYSVSREKKERFSLILESASTNQTSMYLCASRDRDYEQYFGPGTRLTVT.

V is TRBV5-4 and J is TRBJ2-7; no definite D call. The CDR3 is 13 amino acids. Trimming shortened V by 4 bases and J by 2 bases, and 10 bases separated the two germline ends. The germline V gene has CDR1 SGHNT and CDR2 YYREEE (reference sequence). CDR3 DNA sequence: TGTGCCAGCAGCCGAGAGATTGCCTACGAGCAGTACTTC. It translates to CASSREIAYEQYF.

Regarding this clone: At one boundary the junction diverges from the germline segment, which might be a read error. The CDR3 region is CASRVTPNTEASF. The CDR3 DNA reads TGTGCCAGCAGAGTGACACCGAACACTGAAGCTTCCTTT. This sequence joins TRBV11-2 and TRBJ1-1; D not certain. This CDR3 has 13 amino acids. Germline CDR1 SGHAT, CDR2 FQNNGV.

The gene calls are TRBV2 and TRBJ2-7; D is possibly TRBD2 (6 bases). Trimming shortened V by 6 bases and J by 2 bases, and 14 bases separated the two germline ends. The length of the CDR3 is 14 residues. The V gene's germline CDR1 is SNHLY and CDR2 FYNNEI. This CDR3 is CASRGGEGPYEQYF. CDR3 in DNA: TGTGCCAGCAGGGGAGGCGAAGGTCCCTACGAGCAGTACTTC.

This sequence joins TRBV6-5 and TRBJ2-2, with D uncertain. CDR3 length equals 14 residues. From germline, CDR1 is MNHEY and CDR2 SVGAGI. Deletions cut 8 bases from V and 6 bases from J, with 16 bases between. CDR3 sequence (DNA): TGTGCCAGCCGAACGAACGATTACTCCGGGGAGCTGTTTTTT. Amino acid sequence: CASRTNDYSGELFF.

For this clone: The sample contains more than one DNA sequence encoding this CDR3. Here the CDR3 DNA reads TGCGCCAGCAGCTTGACAGGGGGCACCGGGGAGCTGTTTTTT. This encodes CASSLTGGTGELFF. This chain joins TRBV5-1 and TRBJ2-2; 8 positions agree with TRBD1. Losses at the gene ends were 1 base for V and 4 bases for J; bases not matched to a gene: 0. CDR3 length: 14 residues. Germline CDR1 is SGHRS and CDR2 is YFSETQ.

This clone was observed a handful of times. The rearrangement joins TRBV7-9 to TRBJ1-1, with TRBD1 as a possible D gene (6 bases). Trimming stripped 4 bases from V and 0 bases from J, with 9 bases between. The CDR3 spans 14 residues. Germline V gene lookup returns CDR1 SEHNR and CDR2 FQNEAQ (reference sequence). The CDR3 loop is CASSSGVMNTEAFF. CDR3 DNA: TGTGCCAGCAGCTCAGGGGTTATGAACACTGAAGCTTTCTTT.